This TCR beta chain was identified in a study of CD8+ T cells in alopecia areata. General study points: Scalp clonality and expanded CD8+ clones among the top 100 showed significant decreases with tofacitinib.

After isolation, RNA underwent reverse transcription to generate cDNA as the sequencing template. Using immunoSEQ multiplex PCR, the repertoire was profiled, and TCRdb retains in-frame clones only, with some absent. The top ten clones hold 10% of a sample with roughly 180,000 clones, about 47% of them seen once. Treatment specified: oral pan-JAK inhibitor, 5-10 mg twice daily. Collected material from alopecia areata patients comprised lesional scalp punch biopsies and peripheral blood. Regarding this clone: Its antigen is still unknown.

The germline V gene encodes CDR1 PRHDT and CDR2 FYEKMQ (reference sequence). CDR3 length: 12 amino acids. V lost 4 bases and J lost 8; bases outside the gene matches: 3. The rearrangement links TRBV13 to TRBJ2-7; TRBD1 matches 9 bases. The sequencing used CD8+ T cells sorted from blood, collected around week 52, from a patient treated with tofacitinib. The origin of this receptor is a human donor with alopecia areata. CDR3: CASSSQGAKQYF. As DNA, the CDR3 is TGTGCCAGCAGCTCACAGGGGGCCAAGCAGTACTTC.